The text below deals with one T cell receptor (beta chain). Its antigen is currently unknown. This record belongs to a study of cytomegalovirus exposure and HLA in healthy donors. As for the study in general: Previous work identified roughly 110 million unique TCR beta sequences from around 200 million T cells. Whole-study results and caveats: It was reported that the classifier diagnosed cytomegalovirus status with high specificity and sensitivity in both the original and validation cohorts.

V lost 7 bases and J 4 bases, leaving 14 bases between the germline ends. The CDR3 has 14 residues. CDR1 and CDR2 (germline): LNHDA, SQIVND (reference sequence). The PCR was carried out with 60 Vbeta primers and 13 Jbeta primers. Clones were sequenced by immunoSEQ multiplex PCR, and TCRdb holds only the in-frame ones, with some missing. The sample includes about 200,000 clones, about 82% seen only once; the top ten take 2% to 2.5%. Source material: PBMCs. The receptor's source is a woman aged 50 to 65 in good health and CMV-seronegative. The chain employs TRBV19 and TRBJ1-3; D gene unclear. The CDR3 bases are TGTGCCAGTACCCCCTTCGATAGCGGAAACACCATATATTTT. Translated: CASTPFDSGNTIYF.